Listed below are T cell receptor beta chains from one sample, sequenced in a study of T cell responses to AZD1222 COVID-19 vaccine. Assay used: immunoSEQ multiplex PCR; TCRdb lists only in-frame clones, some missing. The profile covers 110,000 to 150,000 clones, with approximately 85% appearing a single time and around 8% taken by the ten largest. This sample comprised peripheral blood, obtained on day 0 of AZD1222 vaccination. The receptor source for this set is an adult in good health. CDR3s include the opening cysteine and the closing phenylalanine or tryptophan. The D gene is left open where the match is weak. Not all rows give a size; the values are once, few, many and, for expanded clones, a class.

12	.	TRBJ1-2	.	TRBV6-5	TGTGCCAGCAGTTCCTTAAACTATGGCTACACCTTC	CASSSLNYGYTF
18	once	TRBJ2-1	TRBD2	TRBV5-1	TGCGCCAGCAGCTTCGGGACTCGCGGGGGGGCCTGGGACAATGAGCAGTTCTTC	CASSFGTRGGAWDNEQFF
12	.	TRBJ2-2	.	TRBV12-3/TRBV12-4	TGTGCCAGCAGTTTGGGTTCCGGGGAGCTGTTTTTT	CASSLGSGELFF
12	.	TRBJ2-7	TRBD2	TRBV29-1	TGCAGCGCCCTAAGCGGGAGCTACGAGCAGTACTTC	CSALSGSYEQYF
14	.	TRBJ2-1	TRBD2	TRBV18	TGTGCCAGCTCACCACCCGGGACTACGAATGAGCAGTTCTTC	CASSPPGTTNEQFF
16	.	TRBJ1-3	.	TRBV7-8	TGTGCCAGCAGCTTATTCCTCACACCAGGGGAAAACACCATATATTTT	CASSLFLTPGENTIYF
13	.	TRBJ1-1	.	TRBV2	TGTGCCAGCAGGCCCGGGGGGAACACTGAAGCTTTCTTT	CASRPGGNTEAFF
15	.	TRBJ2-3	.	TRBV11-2	TGTGCCAGCAGAGCGTTGGGGATAGGCACAGATACGCAGTATTTT	CASRALGIGTDTQYF
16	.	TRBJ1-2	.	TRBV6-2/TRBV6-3	TGTGCCAGCAGTTACTCGCCGATAAAGGGGGACTATGGCTACACCTTC	CASSYSPIKGDYGYTF
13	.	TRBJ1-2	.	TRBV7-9	TGTGCCAGCAGCTTATCGGCTAACTATGGCTACACCTTC	CASSLSANYGYTF
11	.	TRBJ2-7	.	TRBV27	TGTGCCAGCAGTTTGCGTGGCGAGCAGTACTTC	CASSLRGEQYF
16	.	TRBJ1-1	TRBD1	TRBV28	TGTGCCAGCAGGTGGCCAGGGACAGGGAGGAACACTGAAGCTTTCTTT	CASRWPGTGRNTEAFF
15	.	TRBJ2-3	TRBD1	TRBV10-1	TGCGCCAGCAGTGAGTCGGGACAGGGGACAGATACGCAGTATTTT	CASSESGQGTDTQYF